These T cell receptor beta chains were read from a single sample in a study of T cell responses to AZD1222 COVID-19 vaccine. Generated by immunoSEQ multiplex PCR, the TCRdb table keeps only in-frame clones and is missing some. The table records around 80,000 clones, 80% to 90% of them present only once. The input for sequencing was peripheral blood, taken 28 days after the second AZD1222 dose. Receptor source: an adult who received the AZD1222 COVID-19 vaccine. Both conserved end residues are part of each CDR3. A D gene is named only where the DNA matches it firmly. A row's size may be missing; if present it is once, few, many or a size class.

clone size | J gene | V gene | D gene | CDR3 DNA | CDR3 protein
. | TRBJ2-3 | TRBV7-2 | TRBD2 | TGTGCCAGCAGCTTACCCATAGCGGGGGGCACAGATACGCAGTATTTT | CASSLPIAGGTDTQYF
once | TRBJ1-3 | TRBV4-1 | . | TGCGCCAGCAGCCAAGCAGGGTCCGGAAACACCATATATTTT | CASSQAGSGNTIYF
. | TRBJ1-1 | TRBV6-5 | . | TGTGCCAGCAAGATCCAGGGGTGGGCTGAAGCTTTCTTT | CASKIQGWAEAFF
. | TRBJ1-5 | TRBV2 | . | TGTGCCAGCAACCAGGGATTCAATCAGCCCCAGCATTTT | CASNQGFNQPQHF
. | TRBJ1-3 | TRBV18 | . | TGTGCCAGCTCACCCCAGATTCCCCGACAGGCCCACTCTGGAAACACCATATATTTT | CASSPQIPRQAHSGNTIYF
. | TRBJ2-1 | TRBV7-6 | . | TGTGCCAGCAGCTTAGAGGAGGGGGCTATATATGAGCAGTTCTTC | CASSLEEGAIYEQFF
. | TRBJ2-7 | TRBV13 | . | TGTGCCAGCAGCTTCGAGTCCTACGAGCAGTACTTC | CASSFESYEQYF
. | TRBJ2-1 | TRBV24-1 | . | TGTGCCACCAGTGATTTGGGAGGGGGGGAGCAGTTCTTC | CATSDLGGGEQFF
. | TRBJ2-2 | TRBV6-5 | . | TGTGCCAGCAGAAGGGCAGGGGACACCGGGGAGCTGTTTTTT | CASRRAGDTGELFF
. | TRBJ2-7 | TRBV30 | . | TGTGCCTGGAGTGTATGGGCAGGGAATGAGGAGTACTTC | CAWSVWAGNEEYF
. | TRBJ2-3 | TRBV20-1 | . | TGCAGTGCTAGTGCCGGGACTACAGATACGCAGTATTTT | CSASAGTTDTQYF
. | TRBJ2-3 | TRBV7-9 | TRBD2 | TGTGCCAGCAGCAGACTAGCGGGGTACACAGATACGCAGTATTTT | CASSRLAGYTDTQYF
. | TRBJ2-4 | TRBV2 | . | TGTGCCAGCAGTGTGATAGGACTAGCCAAAAACATTCAGTACTTC | CASSVIGLAKNIQYF
. | TRBJ2-2 | TRBV28 | . | TGTGCCAGCAGTTTAAGGGACTTAGTCACCGGGGAGCTGTTTTTT | CASSLRDLVTGELFF
. | TRBJ2-7 | TRBV5-1 | . | TGCGCCAGCAGCTTGGCCTTTACTAAACCCGCCTCCTACGAGCAGTACTTC | CASSLAFTKPASYEQYF
. | TRBJ1-4 | TRBV7-9 | . | TGTGCCAGCAGCTTAGTGGATGAAAAACTGTTTTTT | CASSLVDEKLFF
once | TRBJ1-2 | TRBV27 | . | TGTGCCAGCAGTTTATCGGGGAGTCGGACAAGCTATGGCTACACCTTC | CASSLSGSRTSYGYTF
. | TRBJ1-1 | TRBV30 | TRBD1 | TGTGCCTGGAGTGTCCCTTTGGACAGGGCGAACACTGAAGCTTTCTTT | CAWSVPLDRANTEAFF
. | TRBJ1-4 | TRBV6-1 | . | TGTGCCAGCAGTGAAGTGTCCCCGGGGCGCGGTGAAAAACTGTTTTTT | CASSEVSPGRGEKLFF
. | TRBJ2-5 | TRBV28 | . | TGTGCCAGCACCCTTCCGGGGGTGGAGACCCAGTACTTC | CASTLPGVETQYF
. | TRBJ1-5 | TRBV3-1/TRBV3-2 | . | TGTGCCAGCAGCCAAAACGCAGGGTATCAGCCCCAGCATTTT | CASSQNAGYQPQHF
. | TRBJ1-6 | TRBV6-5 | . | TGTGCCAGCAGTACAACAGGGCCTGCTACTTCACCCCTCCACTTT | CASSTTGPATSPLHF
. | TRBJ2-7 | TRBV28 | . | TGTGCCAGCAGTTTAAGCTCCTCCTACGAGCAGTACTTC | CASSLSSSYEQYF
. | TRBJ2-7 | TRBV2 | TRBD2 | TGTGCCAGCACCGGGGGGTTCAGCTCCTACGAGCAGTACTTC | CASTGGFSSYEQYF
. | TRBJ1-2 | TRBV7-8 | TRBD1 | TGTGCCAGCAGCATGACAGGGGTTGCGGATGGCTACACCTTC | CASSMTGVADGYTF
. | TRBJ1-3 | TRBV15 | . | TGTGCCACCAGCAGAGGGGGGCTTGGAAACACCATATATTTT | CATSRGGLGNTIYF
. | TRBJ2-7 | TRBV5-3 | . | TGTGCCAGAAGCTCCCCCCCTAGCTCCTACGAGCAGTACTTC | CARSSPPSSYEQYF
. | TRBJ2-3 | TRBV6-6 | . | TGTGCCAGCAGTTACTCGATCCAGGGGTTAACAGATACGCAGTATTTT | CASSYSIQGLTDTQYF
. | TRBJ1-1 | TRBV5-4 | . | TGTGCCAGCAGCCTAGGGGTGCAGGGAACCCAGAACACTGAAGCTTTCTTT | CASSLGVQGTQNTEAFF
. | TRBJ2-7 | TRBV6-1 | TRBD1 | TGTGCCAGCAGTGAAACGCAATGGACAGGGGGCGACGAGCAGTACTTC | CASSETQWTGGDEQYF
. | TRBJ2-3 | TRBV21-1 | . | TGTGCCAGCAGCAAAGGTGGGGGGGACGCAGATACGCAGTATTTT | CASSKGGGDADTQYF
few | TRBJ1-1 | TRBV18 | . | TGTGCCAGCTCACCATACCGGGACGGCACTGAAGCTTTCTTT | CASSPYRDGTEAFF
. | TRBJ1-2 | TRBV4-1 | . | TGCGCCAGCAGCCAATTGGGCAGGGAGGGCTATGGCTACACCTTC | CASSQLGREGYGYTF
. | TRBJ1-4 | TRBV20-1 | . | TGCAGTGCTAGAGATCGCGAAAAACTGTTTTTT | CSARDREKLFF
once | TRBJ1-4 | TRBV19 | . | TGTGCCAGTAGTGGAAGCCCTACTAATGAAAAACTGTTTTTT | CASSGSPTNEKLFF
. | TRBJ2-7 | TRBV7-9 | . | TGTGCCAGCAGCTTCCTAGGGGGAGGAACTTTCGAGCAGTACTTC | CASSFLGGGTFEQYF
. | TRBJ2-2 | TRBV27 | TRBD2 | TGTGCCAGCAGTTTATTCCTAGAGGGCGGGCTAGCGGGGGGGCCTTCAAACACCGGGGAGCTGTTTTTT | CASSLFLEGGLAGGPSNTGELFF
. | TRBJ1-2 | TRBV24-1 | . | TGTGCCACCAGTGGATTAACAGAGGGTCTCTATGGCTACACCTTC | CATSGLTEGLYGYTF
. | TRBJ1-2 | TRBV29-1 | . | TGCAGCGTTGATTTCGGGGTTGGCTACACCTTC | CSVDFGVGYTF
. | TRBJ1-2 | TRBV27 | TRBD1 | TGTGCCAGCAGTAGAGACAGGGGAGGGTTTTCGAACTATGGCTACACCTTC | CASSRDRGGFSNYGYTF
. | TRBJ2-7 | TRBV4-1 | . | TGCGCCAGCAGCCAGGTAGGGGGTCCTAATTACGAGCAGTACTTC | CASSQVGGPNYEQYF
. | TRBJ2-5 | TRBV24-1 | TRBD1 | TGTGCCACCAGTGATCCCCAGGGGGTGGGGTACCAAGAGACCCAGTACTTC | CATSDPQGVGYQETQYF
. | TRBJ2-1 | TRBV10-3 | TRBD2 | TGTGCCATCAGTGAGTCGATAGCGGGGACTCCCTACAATGAGCAGTTCTTC | CAISESIAGTPYNEQFF
. | TRBJ1-2 | TRBV6-5 | . | TGTGCCAGCGTGGGTCTCTATGGCTACACCTTC | CASVGLYGYTF
. | TRBJ1-4 | TRBV21-1 | . | TGTGCCAGCAGCAAACGAGTAGGACTTGCAACTAATGAAAAACTGTTTTTT | CASSKRVGLATNEKLFF
. | TRBJ1-3 | TRBV7-9 | . | TGTGCCAGCAGCTTAGCTCGGGGGGCTGGAAACACCATATATTTT | CASSLARGAGNTIYF
. | TRBJ2-3 | TRBV15 | TRBD1 | TGTGCCACCAGCAGAGATATTGGACAGGGGGCGGCAGATACGCAGTATTTT | CATSRDIGQGAADTQYF
. | TRBJ2-2 | TRBV4-1 | . | TGCGCCAGCAGCCACCGGACGTACACCGGGGAGCTGTTTTTT | CASSHRTYTGELFF
few | TRBJ2-7 | TRBV5-6 | . | TGTGCCAGCAGCTTGTACAACTCCTACGAGCAGTACTTC | CASSLYNSYEQYF
. | TRBJ2-3 | TRBV5-4 | . | TGTGCCAGCAGCCTCACGAACAGGTCACCCCATACGCAGTATTTT | CASSLTNRSPHTQYF
. | TRBJ1-2 | TRBV11-2 | . | TGTGCCAGCAGCTTAGGACAGGAGTACTATGGCTACACCTTC | CASSLGQEYYGYTF
. | TRBJ1-5 | TRBV4-1 | TRBD1 | TGCGCCAGCAGCCAAGGACAGGGAAAGAATCAGCCCCAGCATTTT | CASSQGQGKNQPQHF
. | TRBJ1-5 | TRBV3-1/TRBV3-2 | . | TGTGCCAGCAGCTCGGGAGTTAGCAATCAGCCCCAGCATTTT | CASSSGVSNQPQHF
. | TRBJ2-5 | TRBV4-1 | . | TGCGCCAGCACCCACCGGCCAGACAGCCAAGAGACCCAGTACTTC | CASTHRPDSQETQYF
. | TRBJ1-1 | TRBV3-1/TRBV3-2 | TRBD1 | TGTGCCAGCAGCCAAGAACAGACAGGGGGCTCGGGCACTGAAGCTTTCTTT | CASSQEQTGGSGTEAFF